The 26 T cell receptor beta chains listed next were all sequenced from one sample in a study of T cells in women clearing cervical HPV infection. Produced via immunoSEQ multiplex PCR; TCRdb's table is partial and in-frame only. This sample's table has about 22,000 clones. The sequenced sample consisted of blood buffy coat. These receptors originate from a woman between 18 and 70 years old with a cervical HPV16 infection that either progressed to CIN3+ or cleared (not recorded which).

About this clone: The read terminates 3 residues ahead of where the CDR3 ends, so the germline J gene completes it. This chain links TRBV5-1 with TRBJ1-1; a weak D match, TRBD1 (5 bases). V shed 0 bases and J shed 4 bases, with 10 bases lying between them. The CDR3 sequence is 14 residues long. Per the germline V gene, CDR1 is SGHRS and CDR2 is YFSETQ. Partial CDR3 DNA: TGCGCCAGCAGCTTGGCAGGGTACGGCACTGAA. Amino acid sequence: CASSLAGYGTE. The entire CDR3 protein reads CASSLAGYGTEAFF.

This CDR3 is CASSLSRGINYGYTF. CDR3 DNA (partial): TGTGCCAGCAGCTTAAGTCGGGGGATTAACTATGGC. The rearrangement uses TRBV7-2 and TRBJ1-2; weak D call: TRBD1 (5 bases). The read comes to an end 3 residues before the CDR3 does, leaving the germline J gene to fill in the end. The V gene lost 2 bases and the J gene lost 1 base, with 11 bases spanning the gap. Germline CDR1 reads SGHTA; CDR2 reads FQGNSA. The length of the CDR3 is 15 residues.

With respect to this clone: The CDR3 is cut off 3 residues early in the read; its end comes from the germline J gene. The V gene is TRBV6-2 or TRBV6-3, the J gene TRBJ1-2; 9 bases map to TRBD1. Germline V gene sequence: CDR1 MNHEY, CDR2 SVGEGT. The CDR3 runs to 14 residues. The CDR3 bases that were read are TGTGCCAGCAGAACTGGACAGGGGAAAAGCGAC. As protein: CASRTGQGKSD. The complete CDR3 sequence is CASRTGQGKSDYTF.

The sequenced CDR3 bases are TGTGCCAGCACCGTAGCAACCAGTTTTGGTGAG. Amino acids: CASTVATSFGE. The CDR3 as a whole reads CASTVATSFGEQFF. The genes are TRBV2 and TRBJ2-1; D is unresolved. The read ends 3 residues before the CDR3 terminus; that terminus is restored from the germline J gene. The V gene lost 7 bases and the J gene lost 9 bases, with 19 bases spanning the gap. The germline V gene has CDR1 SNHLY and CDR2 FYNNEI. The CDR3 has 14 amino acids.

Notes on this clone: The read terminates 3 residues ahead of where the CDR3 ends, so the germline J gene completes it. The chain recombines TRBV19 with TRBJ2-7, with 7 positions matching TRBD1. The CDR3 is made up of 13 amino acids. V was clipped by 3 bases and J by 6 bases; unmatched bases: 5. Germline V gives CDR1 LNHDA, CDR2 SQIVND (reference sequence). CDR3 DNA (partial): TGTGCCAGTAGTATTGGGACAGTGACCGAG. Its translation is CASSIGTVTE. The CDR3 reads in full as CASSIGTVTEQYF.

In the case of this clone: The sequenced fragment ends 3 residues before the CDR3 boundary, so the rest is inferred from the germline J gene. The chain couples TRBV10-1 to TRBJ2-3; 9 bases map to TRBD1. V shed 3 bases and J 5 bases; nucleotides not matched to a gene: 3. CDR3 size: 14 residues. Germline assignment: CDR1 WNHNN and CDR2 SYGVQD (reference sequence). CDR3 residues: CASSEQGAVDTQYF. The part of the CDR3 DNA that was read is TGCGCCAGCAGTGAACAGGGGGCAGTAGATACG.

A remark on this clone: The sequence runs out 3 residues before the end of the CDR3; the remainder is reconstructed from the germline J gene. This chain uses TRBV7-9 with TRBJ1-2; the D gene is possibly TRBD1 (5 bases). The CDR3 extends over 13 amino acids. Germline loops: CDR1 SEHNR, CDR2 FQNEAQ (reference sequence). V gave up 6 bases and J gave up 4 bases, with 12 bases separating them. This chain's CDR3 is CASSYRLGYGYTF. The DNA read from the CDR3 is TGTGCCAGCAGTTACAGGTTAGGCTATGGC.

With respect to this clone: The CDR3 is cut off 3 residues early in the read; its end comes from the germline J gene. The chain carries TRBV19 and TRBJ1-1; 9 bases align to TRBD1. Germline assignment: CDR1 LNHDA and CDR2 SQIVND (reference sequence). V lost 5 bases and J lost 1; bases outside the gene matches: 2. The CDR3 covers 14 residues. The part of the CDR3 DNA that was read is TGTGCCAGTAGTTTACAGGGGGCGAACACTGAA. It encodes CASSLQGANTE. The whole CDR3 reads CASSLQGANTEAFF.

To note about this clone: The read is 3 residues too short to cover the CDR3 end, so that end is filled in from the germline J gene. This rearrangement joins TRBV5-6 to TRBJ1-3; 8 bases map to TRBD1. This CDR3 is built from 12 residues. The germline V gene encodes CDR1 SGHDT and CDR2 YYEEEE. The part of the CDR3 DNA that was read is TGTGCCAGCACGACAGGGGATCGTGGC. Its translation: CASTTGDRG. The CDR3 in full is CASTTGDRGIYF.

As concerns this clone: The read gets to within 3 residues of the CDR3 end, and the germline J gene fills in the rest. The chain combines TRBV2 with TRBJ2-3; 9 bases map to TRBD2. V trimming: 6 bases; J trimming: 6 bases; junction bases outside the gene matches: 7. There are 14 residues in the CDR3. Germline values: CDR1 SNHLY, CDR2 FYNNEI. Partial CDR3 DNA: TGTGCCAGCAGCCCGGGACTAGCATCCGATACG. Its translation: CASSPGLASDT. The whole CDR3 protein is CASSPGLASDTQYF.

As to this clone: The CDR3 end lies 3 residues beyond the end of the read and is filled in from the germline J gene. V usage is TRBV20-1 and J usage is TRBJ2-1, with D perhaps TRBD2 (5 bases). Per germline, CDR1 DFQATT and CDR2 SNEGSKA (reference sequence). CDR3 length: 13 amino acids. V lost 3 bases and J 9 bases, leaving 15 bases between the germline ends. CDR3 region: CSARANSEGEQFF. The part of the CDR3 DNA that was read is TGCAGTGCTAGGGCGAACTCCGAGGGTGAG.

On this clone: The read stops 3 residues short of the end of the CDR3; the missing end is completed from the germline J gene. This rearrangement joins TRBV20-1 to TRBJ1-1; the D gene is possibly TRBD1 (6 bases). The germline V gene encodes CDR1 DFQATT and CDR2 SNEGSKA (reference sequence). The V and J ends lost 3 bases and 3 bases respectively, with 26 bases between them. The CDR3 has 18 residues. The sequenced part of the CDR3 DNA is TGCAGTGCTAGGTTATTGGGCAGGGGCCCTTCCCGGGACACTGAA. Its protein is CSARLLGRGPSRDTE. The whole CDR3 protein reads CSARLLGRGPSRDTEAFF.

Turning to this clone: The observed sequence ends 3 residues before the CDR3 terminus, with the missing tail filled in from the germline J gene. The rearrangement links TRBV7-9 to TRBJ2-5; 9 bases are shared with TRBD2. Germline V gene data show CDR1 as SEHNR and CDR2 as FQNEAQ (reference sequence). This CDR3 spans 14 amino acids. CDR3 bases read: TGTGCCAGCAGCTTAGAACTAGCGGGCGGTACC. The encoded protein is CASSLELAGGT. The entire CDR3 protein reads CASSLELAGGTQYF.

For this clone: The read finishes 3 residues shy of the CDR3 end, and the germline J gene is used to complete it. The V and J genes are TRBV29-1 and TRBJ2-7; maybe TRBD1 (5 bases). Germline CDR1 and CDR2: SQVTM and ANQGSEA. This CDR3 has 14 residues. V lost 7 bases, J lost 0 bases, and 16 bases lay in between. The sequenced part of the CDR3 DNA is TGCAGCGCCCGTTTTCAGGGCGGCTCCTACGAG. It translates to CSARFQGGSYE. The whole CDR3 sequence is CSARFQGGSYEQYF.

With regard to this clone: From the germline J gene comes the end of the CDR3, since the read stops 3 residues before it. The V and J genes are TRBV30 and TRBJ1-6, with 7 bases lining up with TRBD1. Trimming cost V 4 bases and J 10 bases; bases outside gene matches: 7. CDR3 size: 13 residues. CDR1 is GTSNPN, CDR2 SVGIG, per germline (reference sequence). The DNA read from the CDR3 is TGTGCCTGGAACGGAGGGGGCGGATCACCC. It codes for CAWNGGGGSP. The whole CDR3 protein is CAWNGGGGSPLHF.

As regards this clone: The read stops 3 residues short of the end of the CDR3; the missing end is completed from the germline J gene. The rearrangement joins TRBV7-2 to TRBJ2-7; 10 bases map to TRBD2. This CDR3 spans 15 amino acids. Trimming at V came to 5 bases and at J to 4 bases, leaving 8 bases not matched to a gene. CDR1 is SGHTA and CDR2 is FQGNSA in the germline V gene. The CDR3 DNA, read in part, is TGTGCCAGCAGCCCCACAGCGGGAGGGCCATACGAG. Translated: CASSPTAGGPYE. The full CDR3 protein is CASSPTAGGPYEQYF.

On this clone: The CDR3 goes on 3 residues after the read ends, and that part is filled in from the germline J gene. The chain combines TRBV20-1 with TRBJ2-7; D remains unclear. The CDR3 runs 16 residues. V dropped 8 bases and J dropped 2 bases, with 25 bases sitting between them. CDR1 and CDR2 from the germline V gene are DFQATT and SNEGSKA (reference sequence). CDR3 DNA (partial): TGCAGTCCCTTAGCTATTTCTACGAAAACTCCCTACGAG. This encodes CSPLAISTKTPYE. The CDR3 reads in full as CSPLAISTKTPYEQYF.

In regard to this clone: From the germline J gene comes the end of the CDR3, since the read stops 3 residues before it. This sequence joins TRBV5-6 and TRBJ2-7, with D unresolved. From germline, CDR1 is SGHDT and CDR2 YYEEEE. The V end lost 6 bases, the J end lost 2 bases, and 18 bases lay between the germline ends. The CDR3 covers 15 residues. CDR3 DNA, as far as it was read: TGTGCCAGCACCTCCGGTCGTGGGCTTACCTACGAG. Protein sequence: CASTSGRGLTYE. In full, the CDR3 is CASTSGRGLTYEQYF.

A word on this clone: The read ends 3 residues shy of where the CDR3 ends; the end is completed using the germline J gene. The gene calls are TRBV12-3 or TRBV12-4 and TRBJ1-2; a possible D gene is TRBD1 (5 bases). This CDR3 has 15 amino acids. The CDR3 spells CASSFGTSGQETYTF. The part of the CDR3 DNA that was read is TGTGCCAGCAGTTTCGGGACTAGCGGCCAAGAGACC.

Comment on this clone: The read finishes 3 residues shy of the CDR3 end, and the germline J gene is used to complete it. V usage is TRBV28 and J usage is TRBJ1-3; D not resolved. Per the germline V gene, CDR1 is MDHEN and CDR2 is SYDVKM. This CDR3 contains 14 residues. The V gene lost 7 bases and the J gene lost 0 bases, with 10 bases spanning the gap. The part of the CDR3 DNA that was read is TGTGCCAGCACCAAAGAGGTCTCTGGAAACACC. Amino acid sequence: CASTKEVSGNT. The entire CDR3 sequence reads CASTKEVSGNTIYF.

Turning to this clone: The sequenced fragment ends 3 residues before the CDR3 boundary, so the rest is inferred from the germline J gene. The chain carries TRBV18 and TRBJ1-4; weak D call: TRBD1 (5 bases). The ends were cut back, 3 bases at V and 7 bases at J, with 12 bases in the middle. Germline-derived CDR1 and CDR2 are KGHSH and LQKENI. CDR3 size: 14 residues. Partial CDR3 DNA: TGTGCCAGCTCACCGGGGGGGACGGCTGAAAAA. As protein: CASSPGGTAEK. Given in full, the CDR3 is CASSPGGTAEKLFF.

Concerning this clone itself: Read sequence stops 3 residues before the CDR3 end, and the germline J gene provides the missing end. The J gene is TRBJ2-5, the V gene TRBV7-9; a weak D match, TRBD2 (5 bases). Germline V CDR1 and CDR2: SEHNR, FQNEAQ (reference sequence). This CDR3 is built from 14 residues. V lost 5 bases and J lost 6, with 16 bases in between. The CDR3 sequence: CASSPNGLLKTQYF. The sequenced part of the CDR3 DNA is TGTGCCAGCAGCCCAAACGGACTTTTAAAGACC.

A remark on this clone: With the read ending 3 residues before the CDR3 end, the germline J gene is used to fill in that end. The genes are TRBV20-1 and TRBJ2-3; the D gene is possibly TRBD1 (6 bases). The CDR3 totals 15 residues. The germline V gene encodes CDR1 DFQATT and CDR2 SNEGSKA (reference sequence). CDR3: CSARGRDKLGETQYF. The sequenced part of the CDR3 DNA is TGCAGTGCTAGGGGAAGGGACAAATTAGGGGAGACG.

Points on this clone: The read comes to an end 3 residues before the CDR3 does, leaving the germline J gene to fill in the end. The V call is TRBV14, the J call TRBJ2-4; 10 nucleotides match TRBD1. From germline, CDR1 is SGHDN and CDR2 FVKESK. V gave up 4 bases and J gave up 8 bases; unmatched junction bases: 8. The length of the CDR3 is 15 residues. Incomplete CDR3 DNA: TGTGCCAGCAGCCGACAGACAGGGGGCCTTGACATT. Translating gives CASSRQTGGLDI. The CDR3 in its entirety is CASSRQTGGLDIQYF.

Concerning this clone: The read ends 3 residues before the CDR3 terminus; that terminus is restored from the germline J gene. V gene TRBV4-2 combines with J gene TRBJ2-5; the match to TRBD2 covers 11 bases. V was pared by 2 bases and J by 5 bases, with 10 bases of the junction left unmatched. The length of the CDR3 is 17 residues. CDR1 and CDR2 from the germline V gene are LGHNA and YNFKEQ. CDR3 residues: CASSQNSGGALWETQYF. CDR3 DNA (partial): TGTGCCAGCAGCCAAAATAGCGGGGGGGCGCTCTGGGAGACC.

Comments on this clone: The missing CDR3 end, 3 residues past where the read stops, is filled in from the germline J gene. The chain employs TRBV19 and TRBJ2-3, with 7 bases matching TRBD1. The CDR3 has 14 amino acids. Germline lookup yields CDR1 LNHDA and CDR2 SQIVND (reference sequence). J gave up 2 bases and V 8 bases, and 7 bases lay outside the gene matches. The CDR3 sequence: CASGVGTDTDTQYF. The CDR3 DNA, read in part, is TGTGCCAGTGGGGTCGGGACAGACACAGATACG.